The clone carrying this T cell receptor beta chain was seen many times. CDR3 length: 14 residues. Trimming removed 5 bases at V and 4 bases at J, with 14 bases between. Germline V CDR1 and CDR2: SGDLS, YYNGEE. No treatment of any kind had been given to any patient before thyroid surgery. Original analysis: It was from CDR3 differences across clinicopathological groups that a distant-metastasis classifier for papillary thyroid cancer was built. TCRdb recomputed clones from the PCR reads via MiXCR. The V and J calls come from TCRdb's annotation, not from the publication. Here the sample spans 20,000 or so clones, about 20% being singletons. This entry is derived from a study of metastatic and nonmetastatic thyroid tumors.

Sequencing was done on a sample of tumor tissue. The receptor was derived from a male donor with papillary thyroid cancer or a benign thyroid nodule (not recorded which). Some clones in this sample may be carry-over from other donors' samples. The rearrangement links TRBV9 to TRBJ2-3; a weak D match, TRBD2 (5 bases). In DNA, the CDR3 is TGTGCCAGCAGGCCGGGAAGAAGGGCAGATACGCAGTATTTT. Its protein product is CASRPGRRADTQYF.